These T cell receptor beta chains were read from a single sample in a study of T-cell memory formation after mild COVID-19. Using its own MiXCR run on the 5' RACE reads, TCRdb lists one record per CDR3 protein. The sample has hundreds of thousands of distinct CDR3 sequences, nearly 25% seen once. Source material: PBMCs or a T cell subset sorted from them (not recorded which). These receptors were collected from an adult woman who had mild COVID-19 (a few samples of this study predate the infection). Cell type and time point are not known. CDR3s include the opening cysteine and the closing phenylalanine or tryptophan. A D gene is named only where the DNA matches it firmly. A row's size may be missing; if present it is once, few, many or a size class.

v_call	clone_size	d_call	j_call	cdr3_nt	cdr3_aa
TRBV29-1	-	-	TRBJ2-1	TGCAGCGTTGTCAAGGGATCCAATGAGCAGTTCTTC	CSVVKGSNEQFF
TRBV6-6	few	-	TRBJ2-7	TGTGCCAGCAGTTACATGGGGGTATCCTACGAGCAGTACTTC	CASSYMGVSYEQYF
TRBV6-2/TRBV6-3	few	TRBD2	TRBJ2-1	TGTGCCAGCAGTCCGACTAGCGGGAGGCAAAATGAGCAGTTCTTC	CASSPTSGRQNEQFF
TRBV7-9	few	-	TRBJ2-7	TGTGCCAGCAGCTTAGGCACCCCCGGGTCCCCATACGAGCAGTACTTC	CASSLGTPGSPYEQYF
TRBV4-1	few	-	TRBJ2-7	TGCGCCAGCAGCCCCCCGGGTAAATACGAGCAGTACTTC	CASSPPGKYEQYF
TRBV29-1	once	-	TRBJ1-3	TGCAGCGTCATGGGGGGGGCTGGAAACACCATATATTTT	CSVMGGAGNTIYF
TRBV27	-	-	TRBJ1-5	TGTGCCAGCAGTTCAGGGATTGTTGCTCAGCCCCAGCATTTT	CASSSGIVAQPQHF
TRBV5-6	-	-	TRBJ2-7	TGTGCCAGCAGTTTTTACGGGACTTACTCCTACGAGCAGTACTTC	CASSFYGTYSYEQYF
TRBV12-3/TRBV12-4	few	TRBD1	TRBJ2-7	TGTGCCAGCAGTTTATCGACAGGGGGAATCGACGAGCAGTACTTC	CASSLSTGGIDEQYF
TRBV6-5	few	TRBD1	TRBJ2-6	TGTGCCAGCAGTTACCAGGGGGCGGATGCCTACTCTGGGGCCAACGTCCTGACTTTC	CASSYQGADAYSGANVLTF
TRBV19	-	-	TRBJ1-2	TGTGCCAGTAGCCAAGGACAGACCACCGGGGATGGCTACACCTTC	CASSQGQTTGDGYTF
TRBV27	-	TRBD2	TRBJ2-3	TGTGCCAGCAGATCTAGCGGGAGTGGAGGAGATACGCAGTATTTT	CASRSSGSGGDTQYF
TRBV7-8	-	TRBD1	TRBJ2-7	TGTGCCAGCAGCCCCCGGACAGGTTTTGGCGAGCAGTACTTC	CASSPRTGFGEQYF
TRBV29-1	few	-	TRBJ2-2	TGCAGCGTTGCTCGGGACTCTCACACCGGGGAGCTGTTTTTT	CSVARDSHTGELFF
TRBV7-6	few	TRBD2	TRBJ2-1	TGTGCCAGCAGCGGGACTAGCGGGAGAGTTTATTCCTACAATGAGCAGTTCTTC	CASSGTSGRVYSYNEQFF
TRBV12-3/TRBV12-4	-	-	TRBJ1-1	TGTGCCAGCCAAGAGCAAACAGGGAACACTGAAGCTTTCTTT	CASQEQTGNTEAFF
TRBV7-2	-	TRBD1	TRBJ2-7	TGTGCCAGCAGCTTGATACAGGGGTCCCGCTACGAGCAGTACTTC	CASSLIQGSRYEQYF
TRBV27	few	-	TRBJ2-1	TGTGCCAGCAGTTTATGGGGGGGCCGCGGAGGGTACAATGAGCAGTTCTTC	CASSLWGGRGGYNEQFF
TRBV18	-	-	TRBJ2-3	TGTGCCAGCTCACGCAGCGCGGAGGGTAGCACAGATACGCAGTATTTT	CASSRSAEGSTDTQYF
TRBV12-3/TRBV12-4	-	-	TRBJ2-2	TGTGCCAGCAGTTTCTGGCCCGGGGAGCTGTTTTTT	CASSFWPGELFF
TRBV3-1	-	-	TRBJ2-3	TGTGCCAGCAGTAACCGGCGACGGCTAGATACGCAGTATTTT	CASSNRRRLDTQYF
TRBV3-2	many	-	TRBJ2-1	TGTGCCAGCAGCCAAAGGAATGAGCAGTTCTTC	CASSQRNEQFF
TRBV20-1	-	-	TRBJ1-2	TGCAGTGCTACCTCCCCCGACGGTTTAAAGGGCTACACCTTC	CSATSPDGLKGYTF
TRBV29-1	-	-	TRBJ2-2	TGCAGCGCCCAGGGGTCGAACACCGGGGAGCTGTTTTTT	CSAQGSNTGELFF
TRBV24-1	few	-	TRBJ2-2	TGTGCCACCAGTGATACCTCTACCAGGAACACCGGGGAGCTGTTTTTT	CATSDTSTRNTGELFF
TRBV7-3	many	-	TRBJ2-3	TGTGCCAGCAGCTTAGGGGGTGGGGCAGATACGCAGTATTTT	CASSLGGGADTQYF
TRBV20-1	few	TRBD1	TRBJ2-3	TGCAGTGCTAACTCCCGGGGGGGCCGACAGGGGGCGGATACGCAGTATTTT	CSANSRGGRQGADTQYF